This T cell receptor (beta chain) was profiled in a study of post-analysis software for immune sequencing data. Study results and caveats: TRBV5-6, TRBV5-1 and TRBV20-1 belonged to a set of roughly five TRBV segments that were more frequent in patients than controls.

Comments on this clonotype: The target antigen is unknown.

Germline CDR1 SGHTA, CDR2 FQGNSA. The CDR3 is 16 amino acids. Unique molecular identifiers were built into the TCR beta cDNA libraries. About 500,000 cDNA molecules were obtained per 1 to 10 million input T cells. TCRdb re-derived calls from the PCR reads in MiXCR, one entry per CDR3 protein. The top ten clones hold roughly 12% of a sample with hundreds of thousands of distinct CDR3 sequences, 55% to 60% of them seen once. The source is a girl aged 2 to 9 with multiple sclerosis. The V and J genes are TRBV7-2 and TRBJ2-4, with TRBD2 matching over 13 bases. Matching the DNA end better, TRBJ2-5 makes the J call doubtful. Material for sequencing was blood. The CDR3 coding sequence is TGTGCCAGCAGATTAATCGGGACTAGCGGGGAAGAGACCCAGTACTTC. Protein product: CASRLIGTSGEETQYF.